This TCR beta chain emerged from a study of CD8+ T cells in alopecia areata. The sequencing template was cDNA reverse transcribed from extracted RNA. Only in-frame clones appear in the TCRdb table, and some are missing; sequencing was by immunoSEQ multiplex PCR. The sample lists roughly 130,000 clones, around 50% occurring once. The CDR3 contains 15 residues. V was pared by 0 bases and J by 4 bases, with 3 bases of the junction left unmatched. Germline V gene lookup returns CDR1 LNHNV and CDR2 YYDKDF (reference sequence). Sequenced here: CD4+ T cells sorted from blood, sampled at week 0. The TCR comes from a human donor with alopecia areata. The V and J genes are TRBV15 and TRBJ2-1; 7 bases are a match to TRBD2. The CDR3 region has the DNA TGTGCCACCAGCAGAGATAGCGGGTGGTACAATGAGCAGTTCTTC. Encoded protein: CATSRDSGWYNEQFF.